This TCR beta chain was sequenced for a study of graft-versus-host responses after intestinal transplantation. With respect to this clone: Antigen: not known.

Produced via immunoSEQ multiplex PCR; TCRdb's table is partial and in-frame only. The table includes 88,000 or so clones, approximately 87% detected once. Study findings and constraints: Early post-transplant declines in HvG were associated with peak levels of circulating GvH clones. The recipient marrow held GvH clones, and some of them showed up first in ileum or blood.

This receptor was identified in a human donor who received an intestinal transplant. Sequences were derived from unstimulated CD4+ T cells sorted from spleen or lymph node cells, sampled before intestinal transplant.

CDR3 residues: CASSLSGEENQPQHF. The CDR3 bases are TGCGCCAGCAGCTTGTCGGGGGAGGAGAATCAGCCCCAGCATTTT. This chain joins TRBV5-1 and TRBJ1-5; TRBD1 is a possible D gene (5 bases). The CDR3 extends over 15 amino acids. Germline CDR1 reads SGHRS; CDR2 reads YFSETQ. V was pared by 1 base and J by 4 bases, with 12 bases between.